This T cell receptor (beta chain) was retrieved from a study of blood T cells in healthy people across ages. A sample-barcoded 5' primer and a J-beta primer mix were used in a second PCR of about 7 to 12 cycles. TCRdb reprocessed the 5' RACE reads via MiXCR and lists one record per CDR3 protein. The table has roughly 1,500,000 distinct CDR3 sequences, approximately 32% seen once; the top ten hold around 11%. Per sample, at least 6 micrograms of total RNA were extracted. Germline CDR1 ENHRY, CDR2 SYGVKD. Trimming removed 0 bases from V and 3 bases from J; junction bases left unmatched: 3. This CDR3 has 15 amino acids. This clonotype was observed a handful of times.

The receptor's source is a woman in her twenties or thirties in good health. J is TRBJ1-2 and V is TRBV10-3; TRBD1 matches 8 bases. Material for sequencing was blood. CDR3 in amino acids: CAISESEDRDYGYTF. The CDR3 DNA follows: TGTGCCATCAGTGAGTCTGAGGACAGGGACTATGGCTACACCTTC.